Here is one T cell receptor beta chain with its context. As yet, its antigen is unknown. What was amplified from RNA transcripts were TCR beta CDR3 regions. HTBI primers drove first-round RT-PCR of the TCR CDR3. TCRdb re-called the multiplex PCR reads with MiXCR, one entry per CDR3 protein. The data show about 520,000 distinct CDR3 sequences, around 24% seen once. Enrolled ophthalmopathy patients presented with a Clinical Activity Score of at least 3, a NOSPECS grade of at least 4, and disease duration under 3 months. Based on clinical symptoms, serum thyroxine and TRAb, thyroid ultrasound and orbital computed tomography, diagnoses were reached. The authors obtained PBMCs from 7.5 to 10 ml of fresh peripheral blood. This sample is drawn from a study of T cells in Graves' hyperthyroidism and ophthalmopathy. Study-wide points: Most thyroid clonotypes expanded above 0.001 appeared in blood too.

The receptor comes from a young woman with Graves' ophthalmopathy. What was sequenced was blood.

CDR3 region: CASSPELGGNTGELFF. As DNA, the CDR3 is TGTGCCAGCAGCCCGGAGTTGGGGGGGAACACCGGGGAGCTGTTTTTT. This chain joins TRBV7-3 and TRBJ2-2; weak D call: TRBD2 (6 bases). V was pared by 5 bases and J by 1 base, with 14 bases between. Looked up from germline, CDR1 is SGHTA and CDR2 is FQGTGA. CDR3 length: 16 amino acids.